Presented here are 5 T cell receptor beta chains from one specimen sequenced in a study of T cell responses to AZD1222 COVID-19 vaccine. Assay used: immunoSEQ multiplex PCR; TCRdb lists only in-frame clones, some missing. The sample yields 90,000 to 120,000 clones, about 85% seen once. The sequencing used peripheral blood, collected 28 days after the second AZD1222 dose. The source of these receptors is an adult who received the AZD1222 COVID-19 vaccine.

CDR3 sequence: CAWSSKTGGKGSGYTF. For the CDR3, the DNA is TGTGCCTGGAGTTCTAAGACAGGGGGCAAAGGAAGTGGCTACACCTTC. The chain uses TRBV30 and TRBJ1-2; 10 nucleotides match TRBD1. V shed 2 bases and J 7 bases; nucleotides not matched to a gene: 13. The CDR3 has 16 residues. Germline CDR1 and CDR2: GTSNPN and SVGIG (reference sequence). The full variable domain, rest sourced from reference TRBV30 and TRBJ1-2, is SQTIHQWPATLVQPVGSPLSLECTVEGTSNPNLYWYRQAAGRGLQLLFYSVGIGQISSEVPQNLSASRPQDRQFILSSKKLLLSDSGFYLCAWSSKTGGKGSGYTFGSGTRLTVV.

The chain links TRBV7-3 to TRBJ1-1; 8 nucleotides line up with TRBD1. Per the germline V gene, CDR1 is SGHTA and CDR2 is FQGTGA. The CDR3 contains 13 residues. The V gene end was trimmed by 6 bases and the J gene end by 5 bases; junction bases not matched to a gene: 5. CDR3 nucleotides: TGTGCCAGCAGTCGACAGGGGCGAACTGAAGCTTTCTTT. Its protein is CASSRQGRTEAFF. Using reference TRBV7-3 and TRBJ1-1 for the parts outside the CDR3, the full variable domain is GAGVSQTPSNKVTEKGKYVELRCDPISGHTALYWYRQSLGQGPEFLIYFQGTGAADDSGLPNDRFFAVRPEGSVSTLKIQRTERGDSAVYLCASSRQGRTEAFFGQGTRLTVV.

There are a few counts of this clone. The chain recombines TRBV27 with TRBJ1-1; D ambiguous. V lost 2 bases to trimming and J lost 3 bases, with 10 bases between them. CDR3 length: 14 amino acids. Germline V lookup: CDR1 MNHEY, CDR2 SMNVEV (reference sequence). The chain's CDR3 is CASSLAGRYTEAFF. The CDR3 DNA is TGTGCCAGCAGTTTAGCGGGTCGGTACACTGAAGCTTTCTTT.

Only a few counts were recorded for this clone. This chain connects TRBV7-9 to TRBJ2-1, with D perhaps matching TRBD2 (5 bases). Germline V CDR1 and CDR2: SEHNR, FQNEAQ (reference sequence). V was trimmed by 2 bases and J by 4 bases, leaving 24 bases between them. This CDR3 is built from 19 residues. DNA for the CDR3: TGTGCCAGCAGCTTATTACTCATTAGGCGAATAGAGGGATACAATGAGCAGTTCTTC. Residues: CASSLLLIRRIEGYNEQFF.

CDR3 region: CASSGGGFSPLHF. The CDR3, as DNA: TGTGCCAGCAGCGGCGGAGGGTTCTCACCCCTCCACTTT. J is TRBJ1-6 and V is TRBV28; D remains unclear. Germline lookup yields CDR1 MDHEN and CDR2 SYDVKM. The CDR3 runs 13 residues. V was clipped by 6 bases and J by 10 bases, with 13 bases between them.